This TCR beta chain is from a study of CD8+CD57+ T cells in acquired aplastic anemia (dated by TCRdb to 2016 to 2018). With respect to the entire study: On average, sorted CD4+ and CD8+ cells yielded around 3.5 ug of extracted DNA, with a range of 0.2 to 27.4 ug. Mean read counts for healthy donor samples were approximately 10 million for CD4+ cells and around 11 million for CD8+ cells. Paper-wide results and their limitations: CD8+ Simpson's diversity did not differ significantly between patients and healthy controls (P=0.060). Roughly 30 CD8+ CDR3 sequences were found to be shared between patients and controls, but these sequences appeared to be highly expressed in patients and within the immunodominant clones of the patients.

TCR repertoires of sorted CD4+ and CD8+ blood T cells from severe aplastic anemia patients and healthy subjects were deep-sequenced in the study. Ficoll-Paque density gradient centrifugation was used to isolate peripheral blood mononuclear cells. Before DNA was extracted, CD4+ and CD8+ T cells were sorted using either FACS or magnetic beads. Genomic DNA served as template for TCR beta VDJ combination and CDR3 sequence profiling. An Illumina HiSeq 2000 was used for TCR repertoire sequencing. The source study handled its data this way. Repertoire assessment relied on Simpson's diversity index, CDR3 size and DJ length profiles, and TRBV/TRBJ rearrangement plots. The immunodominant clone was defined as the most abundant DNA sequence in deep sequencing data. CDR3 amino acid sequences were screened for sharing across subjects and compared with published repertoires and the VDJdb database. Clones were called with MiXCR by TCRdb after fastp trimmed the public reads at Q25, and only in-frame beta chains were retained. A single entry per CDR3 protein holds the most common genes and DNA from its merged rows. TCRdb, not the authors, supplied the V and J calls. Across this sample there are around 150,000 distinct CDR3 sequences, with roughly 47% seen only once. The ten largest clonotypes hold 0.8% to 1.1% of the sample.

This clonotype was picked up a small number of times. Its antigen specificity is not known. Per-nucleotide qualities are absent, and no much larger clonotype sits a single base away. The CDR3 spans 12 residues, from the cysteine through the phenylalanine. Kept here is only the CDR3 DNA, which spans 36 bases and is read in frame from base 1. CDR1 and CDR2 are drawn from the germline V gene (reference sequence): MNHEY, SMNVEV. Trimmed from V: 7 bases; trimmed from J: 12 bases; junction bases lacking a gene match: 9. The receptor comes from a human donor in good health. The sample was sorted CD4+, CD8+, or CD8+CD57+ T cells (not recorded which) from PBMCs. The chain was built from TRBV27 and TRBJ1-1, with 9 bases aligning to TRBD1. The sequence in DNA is TGTGCCAGCATGGGAACAGGGGGCGCGTCTTTCTTT. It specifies CASMGTGGASFF.